The next 25 T cell receptor beta chains were all read from a single sample in a study of naive and memory T cell subsets. Study outcomes and limitations: Naive repertoires, especially CD8, held a few larger clonotypes, possibly memory cells re-expressing CD45RA.

Their recognized antigens are unknown. The beta constant-region primer was an equimolar mix of two oligonucleotides covering TRBC1 and TRBC2. Nested alpha and beta constant-region primers with the SP2 primer drove four PCR rounds on ligated cDNA. Each CDR3 protein gets one entry after TCRdb re-called the UMI-ligation and nested PCR reads with MiXCR. The sample lists over 130,000 distinct CDR3 sequences, about a fifth occurring once. Specimen: naive CD8+ T cells from blood. The receptors stem from a human donor in good health.

The chain joins TRBV9 to TRBJ2-4, with no clear D. The CDR3 spans 14 residues. Trimming pared 5 bases from V and 3 bases from J, leaving 12 bases between. Germline CDR1 SGDLS, CDR2 YYNGEE. In nucleotides, the CDR3 is TGTGCCAGCAGAACAAAGAGAATCAAAAACATTCAGTACTTC. Residues: CASRTKRIKNIQYF.

V is TRBV20-1 and J is TRBJ2-7, with D maybe TRBD1 (7 bases). Trimming took 1 base from V and 1 from J, leaving 20 bases between them. The germline V gene encodes CDR1 DFQATT and CDR2 SNEGSKA (reference sequence). This CDR3 spans 17 amino acids. The CDR3 coding sequence is TGCAGTGCTAGAGGAAGCCGGCGGGACAGACTATCCTACGAGCAGTACTTC. Encoded protein: CSARGSRRDRLSYEQYF.

There are a few counts of this clonotype. This CDR3 reads CSAGQMSSYEQYF. The CDR3, as DNA: TGCAGTGCTGGACAAATGAGCTCCTACGAGCAGTACTTC. This rearrangement joins TRBV20-1 to TRBJ2-7; possibly TRBD1 for D (5 bases). The CDR3 loop spans 13 amino acids. V lost 5 bases to trimming and J lost 0 bases, with 11 bases between them. Germline CDR1 and CDR2: DFQATT and SNEGSKA (reference sequence).

The V gene is TRBV28, the J gene TRBJ2-7; 8 nucleotides align to TRBD1. CDR3 size: 14 residues. The V gene end was trimmed by 1 base and the J gene end by 4 bases; junction bases not matched to a gene: 3. Germline V lookup: CDR1 MDHEN, CDR2 SYDVKM. CDR3 coding DNA: TGTGCCAGCAGTTTATCAGGGGGCGTTTACGAGCAGTACTTC. Protein product: CASSLSGGVYEQYF.

The rearrangement uses TRBV3-1 and TRBJ2-5, with 7 bases aligning to TRBD2. CDR1 and CDR2 (germline): LGHDT, YNNKEL (reference sequence). The ends lost 0 bases at V and 1 base at J; junction bases unmatched: 8. The CDR3 has 17 amino acids. CDR3 sequence: CASSQDLAGVGQETQYF. CDR3 nucleotides: TGTGCCAGCAGCCAAGATCTGGCGGGAGTTGGCCAAGAGACCCAGTACTTC.

This clonotype was detected only a few times. V and J are TRBV7-2 and TRBJ2-3; D could derive from TRBD1 or TRBD2 (5 bases each). Germline CDR1 and CDR2: SGHTA and FQGNSA. The CDR3 sequence is 15 residues long. Trimming pared 5 bases from V and 0 bases from J, leaving 12 bases between. The CDR3 sequence is CASSLGWGSTDTQYF. In DNA form, the CDR3 reads TGTGCCAGCAGCCTAGGTTGGGGGAGCACAGATACGCAGTATTTT.

V and J are TRBV11-2 and TRBJ2-1; D may match TRBD1 or TRBD2 (6 bases each). The CDR3 loop spans 14 amino acids. V dropped 3 bases and J dropped 8 bases, with 14 bases sitting between them. Germline loops: CDR1 SGHAT, CDR2 FQNNGV. CDR3 nucleotides: TGTGCCAGCAGCTTTGCACAGGGAGGTGATGAGCAGTTCTTC. It yields the protein CASSFAQGGDEQFF.

This clonotype has just a few counts. The V call is TRBV28, the J call TRBJ1-6; no clear D. CDR1 and CDR2 (germline): MDHEN, SYDVKM. The V end lost 1 base, the J end lost 0 bases, and 10 bases lay between the germline ends. The CDR3 length is 17 residues. The CDR3 region is CASSLFGGSSYNSPLHF. DNA of the CDR3: TGTGCCAGCAGTTTATTCGGAGGGTCCTCCTATAATTCACCCCTCCACTTT.

This clonotype was observed a handful of times. V and J are TRBV19 and TRBJ1-1, with D uncertain. V was clipped by 7 bases and J by 1 base, with 10 bases between them. The germline CDR1 and CDR2 sequences are LNHDA and SQIVND (reference sequence). This CDR3 is built from 13 residues. The CDR3 DNA follows: TGTGCCAGTAATGAGTTACCGAACACTGAAGCTTTCTTT. The encoded protein is CASNELPNTEAFF. The complete variable domain, with remaining parts taken from reference TRBV19 and TRBJ1-1, reads DGGITQSPKYLFRKEGQNVTLSCEQNLNHDAMYWYRQDPGQGLRLIYYSQIVNDFQKGDIAEGYSVSREKKESFPLTVTSAQKNPTAFYLCASNELPNTEAFFGQGTRLTVV.

The chain couples TRBV29-1 to TRBJ2-1; D assignment may be TRBD1 or TRBD2 (5 bases each). From germline, CDR1 is SQVTM and CDR2 ANQGSEA. The V end lost 4 bases, the J end lost 6 bases, and 16 bases lay between the germline ends. The CDR3 totals 14 residues. The CDR3 nucleotides are TGCAGCGTTGTCGGGACCCGCAGTTCCAATGAGCAGTTCTTC. Translating gives CSVVGTRSSNEQFF.

V usage is TRBV30 and J usage is TRBJ2-1; 7 positions match TRBD1. The germline gives CDR1 GTSNPN, CDR2 SVGIG (reference sequence). J was trimmed by 8 bases and V by 5 bases; bases with no gene match: 9. The CDR3 covers 13 residues. The CDR3 here is CAWDRAASDEQFF. CDR3 DNA: TGTGCCTGGGACAGGGCAGCCTCGGATGAGCAGTTCTTC. The full variable domain, in which reference TRBV30 and TRBJ2-1 provide the parts outside the CDR3, is SQTIHQWPATLVQPVGSPLSLECTVEGTSNPNLYWYRQAAGRGLQLLFYSVGIGQISSEVPQNLSASRPQDRQFILSSKKLLLSDSGFYLCAWDRAASDEQFFGPGTRLTVL.

In its sample, this clonotype was seen many times. The J gene is TRBJ2-5, the V gene TRBV11-2; D is unresolved. CDR1 and CDR2 from the germline V gene are SGHAT and FQNNGV. The CDR3 is made up of 11 amino acids. Deletions cut 2 bases from V and 4 bases from J, with 2 bases between. The DNA for the CDR3 is TGTGCCAGCAGCTTACTAGAGACCCAGTACTTC. Amino acids: CASSLLETQYF.

This clonotype showed up just a few times. The chain employs TRBV11-2 and TRBJ2-7, with 10 bases lining up with TRBD2. Germline-derived CDR1 and CDR2 are SGHAT and FQNNGV. CDR3 length: 16 amino acids. Trimming removed 1 base from V and 6 bases from J; junction bases left unmatched: 9. CDR3 sequence reads: CASSLGSGLAGVEQYF. The CDR3 DNA follows: TGTGCCAGCAGCTTAGGATCCGGGCTAGCGGGAGTCGAGCAGTACTTC.

This clonotype was found a few times. The chain is built from TRBV28 and TRBJ2-7; D remains unclear. Trimming shortened V by 7 bases and J by 0 bases, and 16 bases separated the two germline ends. This CDR3 comprises 15 residues. The germline CDR1 and CDR2 sequences are MDHEN and SYDVKM. The CDR3 loop reads CASNTHRASSYEQYF. The CDR3 coding sequence is TGTGCCAGCAACACACACAGAGCCAGCTCCTACGAGCAGTACTTC.

In this sample, this clonotype turned up a few times. The V gene is TRBV5-6, the J gene TRBJ2-3, with TRBD2 identical over 8 bases. CDR3 length: 16 residues. V lost 4 bases to trimming and J lost 5 bases; unmatched junction nucleotides: 12. Germline assignment: CDR1 SGHDT and CDR2 YYEEEE. This CDR3 reads CASSTKLAVLLDTQYF. DNA of the CDR3: TGTGCCAGCAGCACTAAACTAGCGGTTCTTCTAGATACGCAGTATTTT. Full variable domain (rest looked up from reference TRBV5-6 and TRBJ2-3): DAGVTQSPTHLIKTRGQQVTLRCSPKSGHDTVSWYQQALGQGPQFIFQYYEEEERQRGNFPDRFSGHQFPNYSSELNVNALLLGDSALYLCASSTKLAVLLDTQYFGPGTRLTVL.

This clonotype has a handful of counts. This rearrangement joins TRBV28 to TRBJ2-3; no clear D gene. Germline loops: CDR1 MDHEN, CDR2 SYDVKM. The CDR3 extends over 13 amino acids. Trimming removed 2 bases from V and 8 bases from J, with 11 bases in between. This chain's CDR3 is CASSLRSSVTQYF. The CDR3 DNA follows: TGTGCCAGCAGTTTAAGATCGAGCGTTACGCAGTATTTT.

This clonotype was seen just once. V is TRBV24-1 and J is TRBJ2-5; D unclear. Germline assignment: CDR1 KGHDR and CDR2 SFDVKD. The CDR3 sequence is 14 residues long. Trimming stripped 3 bases from V and 7 bases from J, with 14 bases between. CDR3: CATSDPGGVGTQYF. Written as DNA, the CDR3 is TGTGCCACCAGTGATCCCGGTGGAGTTGGGACCCAGTACTTC.

The chain is built from TRBV7-8 and TRBJ2-3, with D tentatively TRBD2 (6 bases). This CDR3 comprises 16 residues. Germline V lookup: CDR1 SGHVS, CDR2 FQNEAQ. V lost 2 bases, J lost 6 bases, and 18 bases lay in between. CDR3 nucleotide sequence: TGTGCCAGCAGCTTAACACATAGCGGACCACGGGATACGCAGTATTTT. This encodes CASSLTHSGPRDTQYF.

This clonotype was seen a handful of times. The genes are TRBV12-3 or TRBV12-4 and TRBJ2-5; no clear D gene. CDR3 length equals 12 residues. Trimming left V 6 bases short and J 6 bases short, with 11 bases between. CDR3 amino acids: CASSSDTQTQYF. The CDR3 coding sequence is TGTGCCAGCAGCAGCGACACTCAGACCCAGTACTTC.

The chain links TRBV9 to TRBJ2-3; no reliable D call. The CDR3 totals 15 residues. The V end was cut by 0 bases, the J end by 1 base, with 9 bases between. The germline V gene encodes CDR1 SGDLS and CDR2 YYNGEE. CDR3 nucleotides: TGTGCCAGCAGCGTAGGAGGTCGGGGCACAGATACGCAGTATTTT. As protein: CASSVGGRGTDTQYF.

This clonotype was found a few times. The chain joins TRBV28 to TRBJ1-1; D not certain. From germline, CDR1 is MDHEN and CDR2 SYDVKM. The CDR3 sequence is 13 residues long. V gave up 4 bases and J gave up 2 bases, with 8 bases separating them. This CDR3 reads CASSSALNTEAFF. The CDR3 nucleotides are TGTGCCAGCAGTTCCGCCCTCAACACTGAAGCTTTCTTT.

This clonotype has only a few counts. This rearrangement joins TRBV2 to TRBJ2-3; D perhaps matches TRBD2 (6 bases). V lost 9 bases, J lost 4 bases, and 17 bases lay in between. The germline V gene encodes CDR1 SNHLY and CDR2 FYNNEI. The CDR3 consists of 14 residues. The CDR3 sequence is CARLGGTQADTQYF. The CDR3 bases are TGTGCCAGGCTAGGCGGGACCCAGGCAGATACGCAGTATTTT.

CDR3 region: CASRGSYEQYF. DNA for the CDR3: TGTGCCAGCAGGGGGTCTTACGAGCAGTACTTC. The chain employs TRBV3-1 and TRBJ2-7; D is ambiguous. From germline, CDR1 is LGHDT and CDR2 YNNKEL (reference sequence). Trimming removed 6 bases from V and 4 bases from J, with 7 bases in between. There are 11 residues in the CDR3.

A few counts support this clonotype. The gene calls are TRBV6-1 and TRBJ2-5; 15 positions agree with TRBD2. CDR1 is MNHNS, CDR2 SASEGT, per germline. V trimming: 8 bases; J trimming: 1 base; junction bases outside the gene matches: 5. The CDR3 is 16 residues long. CDR3 protein: CASPGLAGGSQETQYF. In DNA, the CDR3 is TGTGCCAGCCCGGGACTAGCGGGAGGATCCCAAGAGACCCAGTACTTC.

Only a few counts were recorded for this clonotype. The CDR3 spells CASREGPGYPEAFF. The CDR3 DNA reads as TGCGCCAGCAGGGAGGGACCAGGGTATCCTGAAGCTTTCTTT. The chain joins TRBV4-1 to TRBJ1-1; tentatively, D is TRBD1 (5 bases). Trimming left V 6 bases short and J 6 bases short, with 17 bases between. The CDR3 consists of 14 residues. CDR1 is MGHRA and CDR2 is YSYEKL in the germline V gene.